This T cell receptor (beta chain) was identified in a study of T cells in Graves' hyperthyroidism and ophthalmopathy. In the study overall: Any treatment followed the collection of peripheral blood at initial diagnosis. Study conclusions and caveats: Most clonotypes expanded in thyroid above 0.001 were likewise present in blood.

Looked up from germline, CDR1 is SNHLY and CDR2 is FYNNEI. The trim removed 10 bases at V and 6 bases at J, leaving 9 bases unmatched. This CDR3 spans 13 amino acids. Authors of the study amplified TCR beta CDR3 regions from RNA transcripts. HTBI primers were the set used in a first-round RT-PCR of the TCR CDR3. TCRdb redid the calling of the multiplex PCR reads with MiXCR, one entry per CDR3 protein. The sample contains about 400,000 distinct CDR3 sequences, 15% to 17% of which appear only once. Newly diagnosed patients aged 18 to 65 had hyperthyroidism of under 2 months' duration. Uncontrolled infections, other autoimmune diseases, pregnancy or lactation led to exclusion of patients. About this clonotype: Its antigen is undetermined.

The sequencing sample was made of blood. The gene calls are TRBV2 and TRBJ2-4; 7 nucleotides match TRBD2. This receptor was obtained from a woman aged 18-29 years with Graves' hyperthyroidism. The CDR3 spells CAIILREGNIQYF. The CDR3 DNA is TGTGCCATCATACTAAGGGAGGGAAACATTCAGTACTTC.